This T cell receptor (beta chain) is from a study of shared clonotypes between healthy human individuals. General observations from the study: Rarefaction exposed incomplete sorted-subset sequencing despite large depth. Naive subsets usually exceeded memory subsets in estimated richness.

The assay was immunoSEQ multiplex PCR, and TCRdb's table has in-frame clones only and misses some. Of some 2,000,000 clones listed, about 95% are singletons. The naive CD8 fraction comprised CD45RO-negative cells positively selected for CCR7 and excluded terminally differentiated effector memory CD45RA+ cells. Concerning this clone: Its specificity is unknown.

The sequencing sample was made of naive CD8+ T cells sorted from blood. The receptor comes from a man between 18 and 35 years old in good health.

Here the CDR3 DNA reads TGTGCCAGCAGCTTAGAAGGCGGGGCGGATCAGCCCCAGCATTTT. This codes for CASSLEGGADQPQHF. The rearrangement links TRBV7-9 to TRBJ1-5; weak D call: TRBD1 (5 bases). The CDR3 contains 15 residues. Germline V lookup: CDR1 SEHNR, CDR2 FQNEAQ (reference sequence). V was cut by 1 base and J by 5 bases, with 12 bases left in between.